A single sample gave rise to the 14 T cell receptor beta chains below, sequenced in a study of shared clonotypes between healthy human individuals. The data were produced by immunoSEQ multiplex PCR, yet TCRdb's version contains in-frame clones alone and is incomplete. The sample lists hundreds of thousands of clones; around 96% were seen once. Naive CD8 isolation took CD45RO-negative cells positively selected for CCR7 and excluded terminally differentiated effector memory CD45RA+ cells. Sequencing was performed on naive CD8+ T cells sorted from blood. The source of these receptors is a woman aged 25 to 39 in good health.

The chain links TRBV4-1 to TRBJ2-2, with a possible D match to TRBD2 (6 bases). This CDR3 is built from 12 residues. V shed 4 bases and J shed 6 bases, with 6 bases lying between them. Germline CDR1 MGHRA, CDR2 YSYEKL. The CDR3 nucleotides are TGCGCCAGCAGCCGGGGGGCCGGGGAGCTGTTTTTT. Encoded protein: CASSRGAGELFF.

The CDR3 loop reads CATGFTSGRTYEQYF. The CDR3 DNA follows: TGTGCCACAGGGTTCACTAGCGGGAGGACCTACGAGCAGTACTTC. The V and J genes are TRBV10-3 and TRBJ2-7; 12 bases agree with TRBD2. Losses at the gene ends were 10 bases for V and 2 bases for J; bases not matched to a gene: 9. The germline CDR1 and CDR2 sequences are ENHRY and SYGVKD. This CDR3 comprises 15 residues.

The rearrangement joins TRBV9 to TRBJ2-3, with D tentatively TRBD2 (6 bases). Germline loops: CDR1 SGDLS, CDR2 YYNGEE. V lost 4 bases and J 3 bases, leaving 30 bases between the germline ends. There are 20 residues in the CDR3. The CDR3 loop is CASSPLWDFIVEPGTDTQYF. CDR3 nucleotides: TGTGCCAGCAGCCCCCTCTGGGACTTTATCGTGGAGCCAGGGACAGATACGCAGTATTTT. Looking up the rest from reference TRBV9 and TRBJ2-3 gives the full variable domain: DSGVTQTPKHLITATGQRVTLRCSPRSGDLSVYWYQQSLDQGLQFLIQYYNGEERAKGNILERFSAQQFPDLHSELNLSSLELGDSALYFCASSPLWDFIVEPGTDTQYFGPGTRLTVL.

This chain links TRBV19 with TRBJ1-2; D call uncertain. The CDR3 loop spans 13 amino acids. V was shortened by 9 bases and J by 6 bases, with 17 bases between the two germline ends. Germline V gene lookup returns CDR1 LNHDA and CDR2 SQIVND (reference sequence). CDR3 DNA sequence: TGTGCCAGCCTGGCCAGGCTAGACGATGGCTACACCTTC. Protein: CASLARLDDGYTF.

This chain links TRBV2 with TRBJ2-7; tentative D call: TRBD2 (6 bases). This CDR3 spans 12 amino acids. The V end was cut by 4 bases, the J end by 4 bases, with 8 bases between. CDR1 SNHLY and CDR2 FYNNEI come from the germline V gene. CDR3 sequence (DNA): TGTGCCAGCAGTGCAGGGAGGTACGAGCAGTACTTC. It is translated as CASSAGRYEQYF.

The chain employs TRBV2 and TRBJ1-2; no clear D gene. The CDR3 has 12 amino acids. Germline V gene lookup returns CDR1 SNHLY and CDR2 FYNNEI. V gave up 4 bases and J gave up 9 bases, with 12 bases separating them. The CDR3 is CASSAPEGSYTF. The CDR3, as DNA: TGTGCCAGCAGTGCACCCGAAGGGAGCTACACCTTC.

Regarding this clone: This specimen includes other DNA sequences encoding the same CDR3. The chain joins TRBV4-1 to TRBJ2-2; D unresolved. V gave up 1 base and J gave up 0 bases, with 3 bases separating them. The germline V gene encodes CDR1 MGHRA and CDR2 YSYEKL. The CDR3 is 14 residues long. The CDR3 DNA sequence: TGCGCCAGCAGCCAAGGGTCGAACACCGGGGAGCTGTTTTTT. This codes for CASSQGSNTGELFF.

The chain is built from TRBV9 and TRBJ1-2; the D gene is possibly TRBD1 (6 bases). V gave up 3 bases and J gave up 2 bases, with 14 bases separating them. This CDR3 has 15 amino acids. The germline V gene encodes CDR1 SGDLS and CDR2 YYNGEE. The CDR3 DNA follows: TGTGCCAGCAGCGGAATACAGGGTCCGAACTATGGCTACACCTTC. As protein: CASSGIQGPNYGYTF.

The V gene is TRBV11-2, the J gene TRBJ2-1, with 7 bases that match TRBD1. Losses at the gene ends were 1 base for V and 9 bases for J; bases not matched to a gene: 0. There are 12 residues in the CDR3. Germline-derived CDR1 and CDR2 are SGHAT and FQNNGV. The CDR3 region is CASSLAGGEQFF. CDR3 nucleotide sequence: TGTGCCAGCAGCTTAGCAGGGGGTGAGCAGTTCTTC.

The chain joins TRBV21-1 to TRBJ2-5; the table's D call of TRBD2 was not tested on the DNA. TRBV21-1 is flagged as a pseudogene. This CDR3 has 15 residues. The CDR3 region has the DNA TGTGCCAGCAGCGCCCGACTAGCGGGATTGGAGACCCAGTACTTC. Translating gives CASSARLAGLETQYF.

The chain links TRBV14 to TRBJ2-5; D is possibly TRBD2 (5 bases). The J call may be incorrect, as the DNA end agrees better with TRBJ2-7. CDR1 and CDR2 from the germline V gene are SGHDN and FVKESK. The CDR3 extends over 14 amino acids. The CDR3 is CASSQDEAAYEQYF. The CDR3 DNA reads TGTGCCAGCAGCCAAGACGAAGCGGCCTACGAGCAGTACTTC.

The chain's CDR3 is CASSLWDGPTQNNEQFF. The CDR3 DNA sequence: TGTGCCAGCAGCCTCTGGGACGGACCGACCCAAAACAATGAGCAGTTCTTC. The chain employs TRBV16 and TRBJ2-1; D tentatively fits TRBD1 or TRBD2 (5 bases each). Germline V gene data show CDR1 as KGHSY and CDR2 as FQNENV. The CDR3 covers 17 residues. Trimming took 4 bases from V and 5 from J, leaving 21 bases between them.

The chain links TRBV7-6 to TRBJ2-1, with 11 bases lining up with TRBD2. J gave up 4 bases and V 5 bases, and 4 bases lay outside the gene matches. The CDR3 length is 15 residues. The germline V gene has CDR1 SGHVS and CDR2 FNYEAQ. In DNA, the CDR3 is TGTGCCAGCAGCAAACTAGCGGGAGCGTACAATGAGCAGTTCTTC. Translating it yields CASSKLAGAYNEQFF.

Here the CDR3 DNA reads TGTGCCAGCAGTGAAGCGCTTCAGGGGTCCACCCTTTCCTACGAGCAGTACTTC. This gives the protein CASSEALQGSTLSYEQYF. This chain uses TRBV6-1 with TRBJ2-7, with D tentatively TRBD1 (6 bases). Germline CDR1 is MNHNS and CDR2 is SASEGT. V lost 0 bases and J lost 1, with 19 bases in between. The CDR3 is 18 amino acids.